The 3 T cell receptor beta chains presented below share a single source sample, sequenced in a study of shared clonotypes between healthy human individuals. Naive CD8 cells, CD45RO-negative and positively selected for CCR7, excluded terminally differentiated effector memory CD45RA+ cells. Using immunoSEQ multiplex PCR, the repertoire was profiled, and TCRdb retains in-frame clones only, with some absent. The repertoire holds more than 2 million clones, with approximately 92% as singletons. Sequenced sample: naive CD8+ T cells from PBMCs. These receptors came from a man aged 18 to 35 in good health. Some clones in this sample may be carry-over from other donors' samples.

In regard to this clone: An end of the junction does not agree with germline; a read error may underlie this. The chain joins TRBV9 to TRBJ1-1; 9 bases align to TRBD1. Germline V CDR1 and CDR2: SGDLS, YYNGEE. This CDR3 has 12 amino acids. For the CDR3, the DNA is TGTGCCAGCAGCGGCGCCGGACAGGGGTCCCAATTT. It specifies CASSGAGQGSQF.

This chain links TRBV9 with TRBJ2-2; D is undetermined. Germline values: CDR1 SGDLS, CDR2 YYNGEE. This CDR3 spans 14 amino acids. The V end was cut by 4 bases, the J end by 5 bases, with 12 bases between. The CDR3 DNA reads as TGTGCCAGCAGCCTACCGGACCGAACCGGGGAGCTGTTTTTT. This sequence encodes CASSLPDRTGELFF.

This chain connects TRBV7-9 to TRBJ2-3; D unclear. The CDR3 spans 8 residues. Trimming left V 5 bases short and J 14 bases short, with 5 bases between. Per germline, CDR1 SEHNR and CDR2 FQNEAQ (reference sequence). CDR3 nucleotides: TGTGCCAGCAGCAAGGGGTATTTT. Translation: CASSKGYF.